This T cell receptor beta chain was documented in a study of T cells in Graves' hyperthyroidism and ophthalmopathy. The table lists this clonotype with a few counts. The length of the CDR3 is 15 residues. The germline V gene encodes CDR1 MNHNS and CDR2 SASEGT. The V gene end was trimmed by 5 bases and the J gene end by 2 bases; junction bases not matched to a gene: 4. Regions amplified from RNA transcripts were the TCR beta CDR3 regions. TCR CDR3 regions were first amplified by RT-PCR with HTBI primers. TCRdb passed the multiplex PCR reads through MiXCR, listing each CDR3 protein once. The sample yields over 650,000 distinct CDR3 sequences, roughly 17% seen once.

V gene TRBV6-1 combines with J gene TRBJ2-2; TRBD1 aligns across 8 bases. This clonotype was obtained from a man aged 18 to 35 with Graves' hyperthyroidism. Sequencing input: blood. The CDR3 region has the DNA TGTGCCAGCAGTCTCCAGGGGGCCAACACCGGGGAGCTGTTTTTT. Translated: CASSLQGANTGELFF.